The source of this T cell receptor (beta chain) is a study of T cell responses to AZD1222 COVID-19 vaccine. A word on this clone: The antigen is not known.

Assay used: immunoSEQ multiplex PCR; TCRdb lists only in-frame clones, some missing. Of about 110,000 clones listed, roughly 87% are singletons. V dropped 1 base and J dropped 10 bases, with 9 bases sitting between them. The CDR3 is 11 residues long. CDR1 is SGHNT, CDR2 YYREEE, per germline (reference sequence). Study observations and caveats: White British people made up most donors, females outnumbered males, and clonal diversity was possibly underestimated.

The sample here was peripheral blood, taken on day 0 of MenACWY control vaccination. The V gene is TRBV5-4, the J gene TRBJ2-7; no definite D call. The sequence came from an adult in good health. DNA of the CDR3: TGTGCCAGCAGCTTGTGGTCAGGCCAGTACTTC. This codes for CASSLWSGQYF.